This T cell receptor (beta chain) was captured in a study of cytomegalovirus exposure and HLA in healthy donors. Study-wide context: Of 300 to 500 genotyped donors, roughly 81% grouped in the Caucasian-associated ancestry cluster.

These donors, healthy bone marrow donors, were studied. This CDR3 has 11 amino acids. V dropped 6 bases and J dropped 12 bases, with 12 bases sitting between them. Germline assignment: CDR1 MDHEN and CDR2 SYDVKM. The PCR was carried out with 60 Vbeta primers and 13 Jbeta primers. TCRdb's table, derived via immunoSEQ multiplex PCR, lists solely in-frame clones and lacks some. Here the sample spans over 150,000 clones, 65% to 85% being singletons. The chain recombines TRBV28 with TRBJ2-4, with D perhaps matching TRBD1 (5 bases). This receptor was obtained from a male donor in good health and CMV-seronegative. Sequencing input: PBMCs. The CDR3 DNA reads TGTGCCAGCAGCCGAAATCAGGGTCAGTACTTC. The encoded protein is CASSRNQGQYF.